This T cell receptor beta chain was recovered during a study of CD8 T cells in Susac syndrome. Germline-derived CDR1 and CDR2 are SQVTM and ANQGSEA. V lost 6 bases, J lost 3 bases, and 5 bases stayed unmatched. CDR3 size: 13 residues. RNA was extracted with the RNeasy kit, and a quantity of about 0.45 to 1 ug was reverse transcribed using random hexamers. TCRdb re-called the immunoSEQ multiplex PCR reads through MiXCR, storing one row per CDR3 protein. This sample has tens of thousands of distinct CDR3 sequences; just under 95% occur once, and the top ten carry approximately 0.49%. From blood CD8+ and CD4+ T cells, the TCR beta chain was sequenced.

The specimen was CD8+ T cells from PBMCs. The clonotype originates from a human donor with Susac syndrome. V is TRBV29-1 and J is TRBJ1-3; TRBD1 matches 7 bases. In DNA, the CDR3 is TGCAGCGTCGCCGGGACAGATGGAAACACCATATATTTT. Amino acids: CSVAGTDGNTIYF.